The 18 T cell receptor beta chains listed next were all sequenced from one sample in a study of T cell changes during pregnancy in multiple sclerosis. The data were produced by immunoSEQ multiplex PCR, yet TCRdb's version contains in-frame clones alone and is incomplete. The sample lists about 75,000 clones, 90% to 95% occurring once. The specimen comprised CD4+ T cells from peripheral blood mononuclear cells, sampled after pregnancy. The receptors come from a female donor with multiple sclerosis, enrolled in a pregnancy study.

This clone is a singleton in its sample. The V gene is TRBV29-1, the J gene TRBJ2-1; a weak D match, TRBD1 (6 bases). The CDR3 totals 15 residues. Trimming took 8 bases from V and 0 from J, leaving 17 bases between them. Germline lookup yields CDR1 SQVTM and CDR2 ANQGSEA. CDR3 bases: TGCAGCACCTCCACAGGGTCGAGCTCCTACAATGAGCAGTTCTTC. Amino acids: CSTSTGSSSYNEQFF.

This chain joins TRBV7-9 and TRBJ2-7; D may be TRBD1 (5 bases). CDR3 size: 12 residues. The V gene's germline CDR1 is SEHNR and CDR2 FQNEAQ (reference sequence). Trimming pared 5 bases from V and 5 bases from J, leaving 10 bases between. CDR3 region: CASSPRVHEQYF. The DNA for the CDR3 is TGTGCCAGCAGCCCCAGGGTCCACGAGCAGTACTTC.

V and J are TRBV16 and TRBJ2-5; D not resolved. V shed 0 bases and J shed 11 bases, with 16 bases lying between them. This CDR3 spans 14 amino acids. From germline, CDR1 is KGHSY and CDR2 FQNENV. The CDR3 region has the DNA TGTGCCAGCAGCCAATCGGCAGGCCAAGACGCGCAGTACTTC. Encoded protein: CASSQSAGQDAQYF.

In nucleotides, the CDR3 is TGTGCCAGAAGCCCGCCCTATACTGAAGCTTTCTTT. This gives the protein CARSPPYTEAFF. J is TRBJ1-1 and V is TRBV5-3; no firm D call. TRBV5-3 is an ORF, with its function uncertain. V lost 4 bases and J 5 bases, leaving 9 bases between the germline ends. The CDR3 spans 12 residues.

This sequence joins TRBV6-6 and TRBJ2-4, with D possibly TRBD2 on 5 matching bases. The ends were cut back, 7 bases at V and 3 bases at J, with 16 bases in the middle. This CDR3 contains 15 residues. Germline V gene lookup returns CDR1 MNHNY and CDR2 SVGAGI (reference sequence). The CDR3 DNA reads TGTGCCAGCAAGAGAGCGGAATGGGTCAAAAACATTCAGTACTTC. The encoded protein is CASKRAEWVKNIQYF.

The count of this clone is one. The V gene is TRBV5-1, the J gene TRBJ2-4, with TRBD2 as a possible D gene (7 bases). CDR1 is SGHRS and CDR2 is YFSETQ in the germline V gene. The V gene lost 4 bases and the J gene lost 3 bases, with 17 bases spanning the gap. The length of the CDR3 is 16 residues. The DNA of the CDR3 is TGCGCCAGCAGCGAGGGGGGGGCTAGCGGCAAAAACATTCAGTACTTC. Protein sequence: CASSEGGASGKNIQYF.

The chain has TRBV7-9 and TRBJ1-2, with D tentatively TRBD1 (6 bases). V was pared by 5 bases and J by 0 bases, with 13 bases between. Germline values: CDR1 SEHNR, CDR2 FQNEAQ (reference sequence). The CDR3 runs to 15 residues. The CDR3 DNA reads TGTGCCAGCAGCCACGACAGGCTAACTAACTATGGCTACACCTTC. This sequence encodes CASSHDRLTNYGYTF.

The chain employs TRBV9 and TRBJ2-2; 10 bases line up with TRBD2. The length of the CDR3 is 18 residues. The junction had 13 bases not matched to a gene; V was cut back by 4 bases and J by 4 bases. CDR1 SGDLS and CDR2 YYNGEE come from the germline V gene. For the CDR3, the DNA is TGTGCCAGCAGCCCCCGATCCCTAGCGGGAGCCGGCACCGGGGAGCTGTTTTTT. This translates into CASSPRSLAGAGTGELFF.

This clone has only one observation. The rearrangement uses TRBV6-6 and TRBJ1-2; 8 bases line up with TRBD1. The germline V gene encodes CDR1 MNHNY and CDR2 SVGAGI (reference sequence). The V and J ends lost 3 bases and 10 bases, in that order; junction bases with no gene match: 7. This CDR3 has 13 amino acids. CDR3 coding DNA: TGTGCCAGCAGTTATGAGGACAGGGCCCCCTACACCTTC. It encodes CASSYEDRAPYTF.

The chain employs TRBV2 and TRBJ1-5, with 9 bases aligning to TRBD1. The V and J ends lost 8 bases and 15 bases, in that order; junction bases with no gene match: 14. Germline V gene data show CDR1 as SNHLY and CDR2 as FYNNEI. This CDR3 has 13 amino acids. The CDR3 protein is CASGTGPFMVPHF. CDR3 bases: TGTGCCAGCGGGACAGGGCCCTTTATGGTCCCGCATTTT. Full variable domain (rest looked up from reference TRBV2 and TRBJ1-5): EPEVTQTPSHQVTQMGQEVILRCVPISNHLYFYWYRQILGQKVEFLVSFYNNEISEKSEIFDDQFSVERPDGSNFTLKIRSTKLEDSAMYFCASGTGPFMVPHFGDGTRLSIL.

V and J are TRBV19 and TRBJ2-5; D unclear. This CDR3 is 13 amino acids long. V gave up 7 bases and J gave up 1 base, with 10 bases separating them. Per germline, CDR1 LNHDA and CDR2 SQIVND (reference sequence). The CDR3: CASTTGGQETQYF. The CDR3, as DNA: TGTGCCAGTACCACGGGTGGCCAAGAGACCCAGTACTTC.

The chain recombines TRBV29-1 with TRBJ1-5, with TRBD1 matching over 7 bases. V trimming: 6 bases; J trimming: 1 base; junction bases outside the gene matches: 3. Germline CDR1 and CDR2: SQVTM and ANQGSEA. The CDR3 runs 13 residues. CDR3 sequence reads: CSVKQGSNQPQHF. The DNA for the CDR3 is TGCAGCGTGAAACAGGGGAGCAATCAGCCCCAGCATTTT.

This clone has a single count. The chain combines TRBV25-1 with TRBJ2-7, with unresolved D. CDR1 MGHDK and CDR2 SYGVNS come from the germline V gene. The CDR3 is 12 amino acids. Trimming took off 1 base at V and 5 bases at J, with 6 bases between the two ends. The CDR3 is CASSESGNEQYF. DNA of the CDR3: TGTGCCAGCAGTGAATCAGGCAACGAGCAGTACTTC.

This chain connects TRBV7-2 to TRBJ1-2; 8 bases align to TRBD1. The ends lost 1 base at V and 4 bases at J; junction bases unmatched: 11. There are 17 residues in the CDR3. Germline CDR1 SGHTA, CDR2 FQGNSA. Here the CDR3 reads CASSLESGTGYSYGYTF. The CDR3 DNA follows: TGTGCCAGCAGCTTAGAGAGTGGGACAGGATATTCCTATGGCTACACCTTC.

The J gene is TRBJ2-6, the V gene TRBV9; the match to TRBD1 covers 7 bases. Per germline, CDR1 SGDLS and CDR2 YYNGEE. The length of the CDR3 is 16 residues. The ends lost 3 bases at V and 4 bases at J; junction bases unmatched: 7. DNA of the CDR3: TGTGCCAGCAGCGGACACAGGGGCTCGGGGGCCAACGTCCTGACTTTC. It codes for CASSGHRGSGANVLTF. The full variable domain, rest sourced from reference TRBV9 and TRBJ2-6, is DSGVTQTPKHLITATGQRVTLRCSPRSGDLSVYWYQQSLDQGLQFLIQYYNGEERAKGNILERFSAQQFPDLHSELNLSSLELGDSALYFCASSGHRGSGANVLTFGAGSRLTVL.

The count of this clone is one. The chain links TRBV7-2 to TRBJ1-1; 8 bases map to TRBD1. In germline, CDR1 is SGHTA, CDR2 FQGNSA. V gave up 3 bases and J gave up 11 bases; unmatched junction bases: 5. The CDR3 spans 12 residues. CDR3 region: CASSLDRVRAFF. CDR3 sequence (DNA): TGTGCCAGCAGCTTGGACAGGGTGAGGGCTTTCTTT.

V usage is TRBV19 and J usage is TRBJ2-7; possibly TRBD1 for D (5 bases). The CDR3 consists of 18 residues. V lost 9 bases and J 1 base, leaving 28 bases between the germline ends. CDR1 is LNHDA, CDR2 SQIVND, per germline (reference sequence). CDR3 sequence (DNA): TGTGCCAGCAGCACAATCGCTTCCAGGGTCTTAAGTTCCTACGAGCAGTACTTC. This codes for CASSTIASRVLSSYEQYF. Full variable domain (rest looked up from reference TRBV19 and TRBJ2-7): DGGITQSPKYLFRKEGQNVTLSCEQNLNHDAMYWYRQDPGQGLRLIYYSQIVNDFQKGDIAEGYSVSREKKESFPLTVTSAQKNPTAFYLCASSTIASRVLSSYEQYFGPGTRLTVT.

The chain has TRBV28 and TRBJ2-3, with 9 bases identical to TRBD2. V trimming: 3 bases; J trimming: 0 bases; junction bases outside the gene matches: 10. This CDR3 region has 18 residues. Germline values: CDR1 MDHEN, CDR2 SYDVKM. The CDR3 protein is CASSFPILAGTSTDTQYF. DNA for the CDR3: TGTGCCAGCAGTTTTCCGATCCTAGCGGGGACTAGCACAGATACGCAGTATTTT. The whole variable domain, filled in from reference TRBV28 and TRBJ2-3, reads DVKVTQSSRYLVKRTGEKVFLECVQDMDHENMFWYRQDPGLGLRLIYFSYDVKMKEKGDIPEGYSVSREKKERFSLILESASTNQTSMYLCASSFPILAGTSTDTQYFGPGTRLTVL.